This T cell receptor beta chain was sequenced for a study of low-dose radiotherapy and immunotherapy resistance in tumors. Across the whole study: With fractions of 0.5 Gy given every 2 weeks, Cohort 1 accumulated a total of 6.5 Gy. Every two weeks, one day ahead of radiation and immunotherapy, cyclophosphamide 200 mg/m2 was given (intravenously). Every two weeks patients got nivolumab 240 mg flat dose, plus ipilimumab 1 mg/kg every six weeks, intravenously.

TRAV- and TRBV-specific primers, spanning alpha and beta chains, primed first-strand cDNA. PCR amplification of the TCRs was performed with Phusion for 20 PCR cycles, and it relied on a constant-region primer together with a V-primer adapter. Amplification of isolated mRNA was accomplished via in vitro transcription. From the reads, TCRdb called clonotypes with MiXCR, one entry per CDR3 protein. The sample holds 65,000 to 90,000 distinct CDR3 sequences, approximately 20% seen once. CDR1 and CDR2 (germline): MNHEY, SVGAGI. The CDR3 is 13 residues long. V was shortened by 7 bases and J by 4 bases, with 11 bases between the two germline ends. Time point given: before trial treatment. This clonotype showed up many times.

This TCR derives from a male donor with prostate cancer. This sample comprised PBMCs, obtained before treatment. V and J are TRBV6-5 and TRBJ2-1, with D possibly being TRBD1 or TRBD2 (5 bases each). CDR3 DNA sequence: TGTGCCAGCACCTCCGGGGCTTACAATGAGCAGTTCTTC. It codes for CASTSGAYNEQFF.